A single sample is the source of the 20 T cell receptor beta chains below, sequenced in a study of blood T cell repertoires in COVID-19. The protocol was immunoSEQ multiplex PCR, while the TCRdb copy is restricted to in-frame clones and leaves out a portion. This repertoire shows some 120,000 clones, nearly 90% found once; its top ten account for approximately 1.1%. Sequencing used peripheral blood. Source of these receptors: a woman aged 80 or over with acute or convalescent COVID-19.

This clone occurred a few times. The chain carries TRBV3-1 (or the pseudogene TRBV3-2) and TRBJ2-7, with TRBD1 matching over 10 bases. V lost 5 bases and J lost 4; bases outside the gene matches: 5. Germline loops: CDR1 LGHDT, CDR2 YNNKEL (reference sequence). The CDR3 is made up of 14 amino acids. Written as DNA, the CDR3 is TGTGCCAGCAGCTCCGGGACAGGGGTTTACGAGCAGTACTTC. This gives the protein CASSSGTGVYEQYF.

V gene TRBV20-1 combines with J gene TRBJ2-1, with 11 bases fitting TRBD2. The V gene end was trimmed by 3 bases and the J gene end by 5 bases; junction bases not matched to a gene: 3. CDR1 and CDR2 (germline): DFQATT, SNEGSKA (reference sequence). This CDR3 has 14 amino acids. The CDR3 DNA reads as TGCAGTGCTAGTACTAGCGGGAGCCACAATGAGCAGTTCTTC. Residues: CSASTSGSHNEQFF.

The V gene is TRBV18, the J gene TRBJ2-7; D is undetermined. The ends were cut back, 5 bases at V and 0 bases at J, with 5 bases in the middle. Germline CDR1 reads KGHSH; CDR2 reads LQKENI. This CDR3 contains 12 residues. The CDR3 nucleotides read TGTGCCAGCTCATCAGACTCCTACGAGCAGTACTTC. Protein: CASSSDSYEQYF.

The chain combines TRBV6-5 with TRBJ1-2, with 7 positions matching TRBD1. The CDR3 contains 13 residues. Per the germline V gene, CDR1 is MNHEY and CDR2 is SVGAGI. V lost 4 bases to trimming and J lost 8 bases; unmatched junction nucleotides: 7. CDR3 sequence: CASSLDRFGGYTF. DNA for the CDR3: TGTGCCAGCAGTTTGGACAGGTTCGGGGGCTACACCTTC.

V is TRBV2 and J is TRBJ2-3; no definite D call. V dropped 2 bases and J dropped 0 bases, with 6 bases sitting between them. From germline, CDR1 is SNHLY and CDR2 FYNNEI. The CDR3 runs to 14 residues. The CDR3 bases are TGTGCCAGCAGTGAACTGACTAGCACAGATACGCAGTATTTT. It encodes CASSELTSTDTQYF.

The CDR3 DNA follows: TGTGCCAGCAGCGTACAGAGGGAGGGAGAGGCTTTCTTT. This gives the protein CASSVQREGEAFF. This chain links TRBV14 with TRBJ1-1; the D is unclear. The germline V gene encodes CDR1 SGHDN and CDR2 FVKESK. This CDR3 has 13 amino acids. Trimming removed 5 bases from V and 11 bases from J, with 18 bases in between.

This clone was counted once. The chain employs TRBV7-8 and TRBJ2-1; 14 bases fit TRBD2. This CDR3 is 17 amino acids long. After removal of 5 bases from V and 7 bases from J, the junction contained 10 bases not matched to a gene. CDR1 SGHVS and CDR2 FQNEAQ come from the germline V gene. In DNA form, the CDR3 reads TGTGCCAGCAGCGCTTTAGGGACTAGCGGGGGTTTTAATGAGCAGTTCTTC. It translates to CASSALGTSGGFNEQFF.

This chain connects TRBV6-5 to TRBJ1-2; D is uncertain. There are 11 residues in the CDR3. Germline assignment: CDR1 MNHEY and CDR2 SVGAGI. Trimming removed 8 bases at V and 5 bases at J, with 9 bases between. The CDR3: CASGASYGYTF. For the CDR3, the DNA is TGTGCCAGCGGAGCTTCTTATGGCTACACCTTC.

This clone has a single count. This chain connects TRBV5-6 to TRBJ1-2, with TRBD1 matching over 10 bases. This CDR3 region has 15 residues. The J segment lost 3 bases and the V segment lost 1 base, leaving 3 bases of the junction unmatched. CDR1 is SGHDT and CDR2 is YYEEEE in the germline V gene. The CDR3 loop is CASSLTGQGYYGYTF. In nucleotides, the CDR3 is TGTGCCAGCAGCTTGACGGGACAGGGGTACTATGGCTACACCTTC.

The CDR3 DNA reads as TGTGCCAGCAGACCAGGGGGCAGGAATTCACCCCTCCACTTT. Its translation is CASRPGGRNSPLHF. This sequence joins TRBV28 and TRBJ1-6; TRBD1 matches 8 bases. V lost 6 bases and J lost 7; bases outside the gene matches: 5. The CDR3 contains 14 residues. The V gene's germline CDR1 is MDHEN and CDR2 SYDVKM.

The J gene is TRBJ1-5, the V gene TRBV2, with 9 positions matching TRBD1. The CDR3 loop spans 15 amino acids. V was clipped by 7 bases and J by 6 bases; unmatched bases: 10. CDR1 is SNHLY, CDR2 FYNNEI, per germline. The CDR3, as DNA: TGTGCCAGCAACTCCATCCGACAGGGGGGTCAGCCCCAGCATTTT. Translation gives CASNSIRQGGQPQHF.

The CDR3 loop reads CASSLSVISGELFF. In nucleotides, the CDR3 is TGTGCCAGCAGCTTATCGGTCATCTCCGGGGAGCTGTTTTTT. The V call is TRBV7-2, the J call TRBJ2-2; no firm D call. The CDR3 is 14 amino acids. Trimming shortened V by 2 bases and J by 6 bases, and 10 bases separated the two germline ends. Germline CDR1 and CDR2: SGHTA and FQGNSA.

The rearrangement links TRBV4-1 to TRBJ2-3; D unresolved. This CDR3 is built from 15 residues. The V end was cut by 1 base, the J end by 1 base, with 9 bases between. The germline gives CDR1 MGHRA, CDR2 YSYEKL. The CDR3 DNA is TGCGCCAGCAGCCAAGCGGCTCAGGGCACAGATACGCAGTATTTT. Protein: CASSQAAQGTDTQYF.

The V call is TRBV5-1, the J call TRBJ2-1, with TRBD2 matching 8 bases. Germline CDR1 reads SGHRS; CDR2 reads YFSETQ. CDR3 length: 17 residues. V shed 3 bases, J shed 6 bases, and the junction held 14 bases outside the gene matches. CDR3 nucleotides: TGCGCCAGCAGCTCGCGAGCGGGGGCCTCCCCAAGCAATGAGCAGTTCTTC. It encodes CASSSRAGASPSNEQFF.

The chain joins TRBV6-5 to TRBJ2-7, with 7 positions matching TRBD1. Germline V gives CDR1 MNHEY, CDR2 SVGAGI. V shed 6 bases and J 5 bases; nucleotides not matched to a gene: 13. There are 15 residues in the CDR3. The CDR3 spells CASSQKPTGANEQYF. The CDR3, as DNA: TGTGCCAGCAGCCAAAAACCTACAGGGGCCAACGAGCAGTACTTC.

The V gene is TRBV6-1, the J gene TRBJ1-2; a possible D gene is TRBD1 (5 bases). Germline V gene data show CDR1 as MNHNS and CDR2 as SASEGT. The CDR3 spans 14 residues. Deletions cut 1 base from V and 6 bases from J, with 12 bases between. CDR3 sequence (DNA): TGTGCCAGCAGTGAAGAAAGCAGGGATAATGGCTACACCTTC. Translated: CASSEESRDNGYTF.

This rearrangement joins TRBV6-5 to TRBJ2-2; D is possibly TRBD2 (6 bases). Germline V gene sequence: CDR1 MNHEY, CDR2 SVGAGI. This CDR3 region has 14 residues. The germline V and J ends were trimmed by 11 bases and 2 bases, with 15 bases remaining between them. The DNA for the CDR3 is TGTGCCCGCCTAGCGAGGGCCAACACCGGGGAGCTGTTTTTT. It encodes CARLARANTGELFF.

The genes are TRBV5-5 and TRBJ1-4, with a weak D call TRBD1 (5 bases). The V end lost 0 bases, the J end lost 3 bases, and 9 bases lay between the germline ends. The length of the CDR3 is 15 residues. The germline V gene encodes CDR1 SGHKS and CDR2 YYEKEE (reference sequence). The CDR3 region is CASSLAGKANEKLFF. The CDR3 coding sequence is TGTGCCAGCAGCTTGGCAGGGAAGGCTAATGAAAAACTGTTTTTT. Full variable domain (missing parts from reference TRBV5-5 and TRBJ1-4): DAGVTQSPTHLIKTRGQQVTLRCSPISGHKSVSWYQQVLGQGPQFIFQYYEKEERGRGNFPDRFSARQFPNYSSELNVNALLLGDSALYLCASSLAGKANEKLFFGSGTQLSVL.

The chain couples TRBV5-8 to TRBJ1-1; TRBD1 might be the D (5 bases). This CDR3 has 13 amino acids. V was clipped by 5 bases and J by 11 bases, with 19 bases between them. The germline V gene has CDR1 SGHTS and CDR2 YDEGEE. The CDR3 sequence: CASSYAAPEGAFF. The CDR3 DNA reads as TGTGCCAGCAGTTACGCGGCGCCGGAGGGGGCTTTCTTT.

The chain couples TRBV5-1 to TRBJ2-6, with 10 bases that match TRBD1. There are 17 residues in the CDR3. Looked up from germline, CDR1 is SGHRS and CDR2 is YFSETQ. Trimming cost V 3 bases and J 0 bases; bases outside gene matches: 3. As DNA, the CDR3 is TGCGCCAGCAGCTCCGGACAGGGGGGCTCTGGGGCCAACGTCCTGACTTTC. Translation: CASSSGQGGSGANVLTF.